Listed below are T cell receptor beta chains from one sample, sequenced in a study of PD-1 blockade in classical Hodgkin lymphoma. Generated by immunoSEQ multiplex PCR, the TCRdb table keeps only in-frame clones and is missing some. The sample has several thousand clones; approximately 80% are singletons. This material consisted of peripheral blood mononuclear cells (PBMCs), taken before the fourth cycle of nivolumab. The receptor set was obtained from a human donor with classical Hodgkin lymphoma. The CDR3 runs from the conserved cysteine through the conserved F or W. A D gene is named only where the DNA matches it firmly. Part of the rows lack a size; the others show once, few, many or a class for expanded clones.

. . TRBJ1-1 TRBV7-9 CASSLAGSGNTEAFF TGTGCCAGCAGCTTAGCGGGATCAGGGAACACTGAAGCTTTCTTT
. . TRBJ2-7 TRBV5-1 CASSLGQPPYEQYF TGCGCCAGCAGCTTAGGGCAGCCTCCCTACGAGCAGTACTTC
. . TRBJ2-3 TRBV5-6 CASSLGSVSGTQYF TGTGCCAGCAGCTTGGGGTCCGTCTCGGGGACGCAGTATTTT
. TRBD1 TRBJ1-5 TRBV6-1 CASTPTGGVGQPQHF TGTGCCAGCACCCCGACAGGGGGCGTGGGTCAGCCCCAGCATTTT
. . TRBJ2-5 TRBV21-1 CASSKRARDSQGQETQYF TGTGCCAGCAGCAAAAGGGCCCGGGACTCTCAGGGCCAAGAGACCCAGTACTTC
. . TRBJ2-1 TRBV19 CASSILGRVNEQFF TGTGCCAGTAGTATTTTGGGCAGGGTCAATGAGCAGTTCTTC
. TRBD2 TRBJ2-1 TRBV10-2 CASSGGLAVNEQFF TGCGCCAGCAGTGGGGGACTAGCGGTCAATGAGCAGTTCTTC
. . TRBJ1-2 TRBV6-5 CASRRPGGQSYGYTF TGTGCCAGCAGGCGCCCGGGAGGGCAGAGCTATGGCTACACCTTC
medium-sized . TRBJ2-3 TRBV5-4 CASSLGPQGDTQYF TGTGCCAGCAGCTTAGGACCACAGGGAGATACGCAGTATTTT
few TRBD1 TRBJ1-5 TRBV2 CASREDRGNQPQHF TGTGCCAGCAGGGAAGACAGGGGCAATCAGCCCCAGCATTTT
. TRBD2 TRBJ2-7 TRBV6-1 CASSDLAGRFEQYF TGTGCCAGCAGTGATCTAGCGGGACGTTTCGAGCAGTACTTC
. TRBD1 TRBJ1-5 TRBV6-6 CASSYLQGGVDQPQHF TGTGCCAGCAGTTATCTTCAGGGGGGTGTGGATCAGCCCCAGCATTTT
. . TRBJ1-5 TRBV5-1 CASSLDGDSNQPQHF TGCGCCAGCAGCTTGGACGGTGATAGCAATCAGCCCCAGCATTTT
. . TRBJ1-2 TRBV14 CASSQDRGGRDGYTF TGTGCCAGCAGCCAAGATCGAGGGGGAAGGGACGGCTACACCTTC
. . TRBJ1-3 TRBV5-4 CASSLIDSSSGNTIYF TGTGCCAGCAGCTTGATTGACTCCAGCTCTGGAAACACCATATATTTT
. TRBD2 TRBJ2-7 TRBV6-5 CASSYSPSGSFEQYF TGTGCCAGCAGTTACTCTCCTAGCGGGAGTTTCGAGCAGTACTTC
. . TRBJ1-4 TRBV7-6 CASSLRPLNEKLFF TGTGCCAGCAGCCTCCGGCCCCTTAATGAAAAACTGTTTTTT
few TRBD1 TRBJ2-1 TRBV28 CASSTGTGSYNEQFF TGTGCCAGCAGCACCGGGACAGGCTCCTACAATGAGCAGTTCTTC
. . TRBJ2-1 TRBV7-2 CASSMNARDEQFF TGTGCCAGCAGCATGAATGCTAGGGATGAGCAGTTCTTC
. TRBD2 TRBJ2-1 TRBV6-5 CASSYSIAGGYNEQFF TGTGCCAGCAGTTACTCGATAGCGGGGGGGTACAATGAGCAGTTCTTC
. . TRBJ2-7 TRBV6-5 CASSLRDAGTEQYF TGTGCCAGCAGTCTCCGGGACGCCGGAACCGAGCAGTACTTC
. TRBD1 TRBJ1-4 TRBV6-6 CASTGQGGSKLFF TGTGCCAGCACCGGACAGGGGGGATCAAAACTGTTTTTT
. . TRBJ2-7 TRBV6-1 CASSDPGDYEQYF TGTGCCAGCAGTGATCCAGGGGACTACGAGCAGTACTTC
. . TRBJ1-1 TRBV6-1 CASSEVRITEAFF TGTGCCAGCAGTGAAGTAAGGATCACTGAAGCTTTCTTT
. . TRBJ1-1 TRBV20-1 CSVDQATEAFF TGCAGTGTTGACCAGGCCACTGAAGCTTTCTTT
. TRBD1 TRBJ2-4 TRBV4-1 CASSQEQGYGIQYF TGCGCCAGCAGCCAAGAACAGGGGTACGGCATTCAGTACTTC
. . TRBJ2-7 TRBV4-3 CASSQVAQGRVEQYF TGCGCCAGCAGCCAAGTTGCGCAGGGACGGGTCGAGCAGTACTTC
. TRBD2 TRBJ2-6 TRBV6-1 CASSPGGAGANVLTF TGTGCCAGCAGCCCCGGGGGGGCGGGCGCCAACGTCCTGACTTTC
. . TRBJ1-5 TRBV5-5 CASSLGNIGNQPQHF TGTGCCAGCAGCTTGGGGAATATTGGCAATCAGCCCCAGCATTTT
. . TRBJ2-7 TRBV19 CASSIDPRTSYEQYF TGTGCCAGTAGTATAGATCCCCGGACTTCCTACGAGCAGTACTTC
. . TRBJ2-3 TRBV29-1 CSVEDSYFTDTQYF TGCAGCGTTGAAGACAGTTACTTCACAGATACGCAGTATTTT
. TRBD2 TRBJ2-5 TRBV2 CASSEEGLGRGETQYF TGTGCCAGCAGTGAGGAGGGACTAGGAAGGGGGGAGACCCAGTACTTC
. . TRBJ2-3 TRBV7-2 CASSFVRGDTQYF TGTGCCAGCAGCTTCGTTCGGGGAGATACGCAGTATTTT
. TRBD1 TRBJ1-2 TRBV18 CASSLDRDYGYTF TGTGCCAGCTCATTAGACAGGGACTATGGCTACACCTTC
. . TRBJ2-3 TRBV15 CATSRDLSAASDTQYF TGTGCCACCAGCAGAGATCTCTCCGCAGCCTCAGATACGCAGTATTTT
. . TRBJ2-7 TRBV28 CASSSRQGTYEQYF TGTGCCAGCAGTTCCCGGCAGGGAACCTACGAGCAGTACTTC
. TRBD1 TRBJ1-1 TRBV14 CASSTRDRGQTEAFF TGTGCCAGCAGCACCCGGGACAGGGGGCAGACTGAAGCTTTCTTT
. . TRBJ2-5 TRBV9 CASSVGAETQYF TGTGCCAGCAGCGTAGGGGCAGAGACCCAGTACTTC
. TRBD2 TRBJ2-1 TRBV7-2 CASSLRSGSWVDNEQFF TGTGCCAGCAGCTTGAGGAGCGGGAGTTGGGTGGATAATGAGCAGTTCTTC
. TRBD2 TRBJ2-3 TRBV7-8 CASSSGTSGTDTQYF TGTGCCAGCAGCTCCGGGACTAGCGGCACAGATACGCAGTATTTT
few . TRBJ2-7 TRBV6-1 CATVTGTSYEQYF TGTGCCACGGTGACAGGTACATCCTACGAGCAGTACTTC
once . TRBJ2-7 TRBV28 CASTPGRNAYEQYF TGTGCCAGCACCCCGGGACGGAATGCCTACGAGCAGTACTTC
. TRBD2 TRBJ2-5 TRBV7-9 CASSSSSGTYQETQYF TGTGCCAGCAGCTCATCTAGCGGGACGTACCAAGAGACCCAGTACTTC
. . TRBJ2-5 TRBV28 CASSFLWESGQQETQYF TGTGCCAGCAGTTTTCTCTGGGAGAGCGGACAGCAAGAGACCCAGTACTTC
. . TRBJ1-6 TRBV10-3 CAISPNSPLHF TGTGCCATCAGTCCAAATTCACCCCTCCACTTT
. . TRBJ1-3 TRBV28 CASSVVGVGQTNTIYF TGTGCCAGCAGTGTGGTAGGAGTCGGACAGACAAACACCATATATTTT
. . TRBJ2-5 TRBV20-1 CSAERETQYF TGCAGTGCCGAAAGGGAGACCCAGTACTTC
. TRBD1 TRBJ2-7 TRBV7-6 CASSFGQGGGYEQYF TGTGCCAGCAGCTTCGGACAAGGGGGCGGATACGAGCAGTACTTC
. . TRBJ2-5 TRBV5-1 CASSLGHTKETQYF TGCGCCAGCAGCTTGGGACATACTAAAGAAACCCAGTACTTC
. . TRBJ1-3 TRBV6-1 CASSDSLGSYGNTIYF TGTGCCAGCAGTGATAGTTTGGGCAGCTATGGAAACACCATATATTTT
. TRBD1 TRBJ1-1 TRBV5-1 CASSGGWTGTEAFF TGCGCCAGCAGTGGAGGATGGACAGGGACTGAAGCTTTCTTT
once TRBD1 TRBJ1-5 TRBV19 CASSIFGTGVQPQHF TGTGCCAGTAGTATTTTCGGGACAGGGGTTCAGCCCCAGCATTTT
. . TRBJ2-5 TRBV5-6 CASSSEQETQYF TGTGCCAGCAGCTCCGAACAAGAGACCCAGTACTTC
few TRBD2 TRBJ2-5 TRBV7-9 CASSLDRASGRTLQETQYF TGTGCCAGCAGCTTAGATCGGGCTAGCGGGAGAACGCTACAAGAGACCCAGTACTTC